The 20 T cell receptor beta chains presented below share a single source sample, sequenced in a study of blood T cell repertoires in COVID-19. The data were produced by immunoSEQ multiplex PCR, yet TCRdb's version contains in-frame clones alone and is incomplete. The sample lists some 170,000 clones, roughly 84% seen once, with 6% to 7% in the top ten. Sequencing was done on a sample of peripheral blood. These receptors were taken from a woman in her forties with COVID-19, enrolled during active disease.

This chain links TRBV7-9 with TRBJ1-1, with D possibly being TRBD1 (5 bases). Trimming took off 5 bases at V and 5 bases at J, with 12 bases between the two ends. Germline CDR1 is SEHNR and CDR2 is FQNEAQ (reference sequence). This CDR3 comprises 13 residues. CDR3 DNA sequence: TGTGCCAGCAGCCCAAGTGGGGGGACTGAAGCTTTCTTT. Amino acids: CASSPSGGTEAFF.

CDR3 region: CASTLTSADQPQHF. CDR3 DNA: TGTGCCAGTACTCTAACAAGTGCGGATCAGCCCCAGCATTTT. The chain joins TRBV19 to TRBJ1-5; D gene unclear. The CDR3 spans 14 residues. Germline CDR1 is LNHDA and CDR2 is SQIVND (reference sequence). V was trimmed by 7 bases and J by 5 bases, leaving 15 bases between them.

The chain links TRBV7-3 to TRBJ1-3, with D perhaps matching TRBD1 (5 bases). V was clipped by 0 bases and J by 2 bases, with 8 bases between them. CDR1 is SGHTA, CDR2 FQGTGA, per germline. The CDR3 loop spans 15 amino acids. The CDR3 spells CASSLTVDTGNTIYF. The CDR3 DNA reads as TGTGCCAGCAGCTTAACGGTGGACACTGGAAACACCATATATTTT.

The gene calls are TRBV5-1 and TRBJ2-1, with a possible D match to TRBD2 (6 bases). The V end lost 0 bases, the J end lost 10 bases, and 17 bases lay between the germline ends. Germline V gene sequence: CDR1 SGHRS, CDR2 YFSETQ. The CDR3 totals 15 residues. The CDR3 loop reads CASSLDFGDLGEQFF. The CDR3 DNA follows: TGCGCCAGCAGCTTGGATTTTGGGGACTTGGGGGAGCAGTTCTTC.

The V and J genes are TRBV28 and TRBJ2-7; TRBD2 might be the D (6 bases). Deletions cut 10 bases from V and 2 bases from J, with 9 bases between. This CDR3 has 11 residues. CDR1 is MDHEN, CDR2 SYDVKM, per germline. CDR3 in amino acids: CATGGPYEQYF. The CDR3 region has the DNA TGTGCCACCGGGGGACCCTACGAGCAGTACTTC.

The chain couples TRBV6-5 to TRBJ1-6; no definite D call. The CDR3 runs to 15 residues. Trimming stripped 6 bases from V and 9 bases from J, with 18 bases between. Germline V CDR1 and CDR2: MNHEY, SVGAGI. The CDR3 reads CASSPAEGRSSPLHF. For the CDR3, the DNA is TGTGCCAGCAGCCCCGCCGAAGGGAGGAGTTCACCCCTCCACTTT.

The chain links TRBV7-8 to TRBJ2-2, with D possibly being TRBD2 (7 bases). The V end lost 3 bases, the J end lost 0 bases, and 14 bases lay between the germline ends. The CDR3 is 17 amino acids. The germline CDR1 and CDR2 sequences are SGHVS and FQNEAQ. The CDR3 DNA is TGTGCCAGCAGCTTGAGGGCGGGGGCCCCGAACACCGGGGAGCTGTTTTTT. It encodes CASSLRAGAPNTGELFF. Full variable domain (rest looked up from reference TRBV7-8 and TRBJ2-2): GAGVSQSPRYKVAKRGQDVALRCDPISGHVSLFWYQQALGQGPEFLTYFQNEAQLDKSGLPSDRFFAERPEGSVSTLKIQRTQQEDSAVYLCASSLRAGAPNTGELFFGEGSRLTVL.

The chain joins TRBV20-1 to TRBJ1-1; D uncertain. Germline V lookup: CDR1 DFQATT, CDR2 SNEGSKA (reference sequence). Trimming left V 3 bases short and J 2 bases short, with 7 bases between. The CDR3 runs 12 residues. CDR3 sequence (DNA): TGCAGTGCTAGTCAAGCAAACACTGAAGCTTTCTTT. This gives the protein CSASQANTEAFF.

The chain has TRBV7-6 and TRBJ1-1, with a tentative D call TRBD1 (6 bases). V lost 5 bases to trimming and J lost 10 bases, with 23 bases between them. Germline-derived CDR1 and CDR2 are SGHVS and FNYEAQ. This CDR3 region has 15 residues. The CDR3 spells CASSPRTASFSGAFF. In DNA, the CDR3 is TGTGCCAGCAGCCCCAGGACAGCGAGTTTCAGTGGAGCTTTCTTT. Complete variable domain (other parts from reference TRBV7-6 and TRBJ1-1): GAGVSQSPRYKVTKRGQDVALRCDPISGHVSLYWYRQALGQGPEFLTYFNYEAQQDKSGLPNDRFSAERPEGSISTLTIQRTEQRDSAMYRCASSPRTASFSGAFFGQGTRLTVV.

V gene TRBV19 combines with J gene TRBJ2-3, with 7 bases aligning to TRBD1. The trim removed 6 bases at V and 5 bases at J, leaving 8 bases unmatched. Germline V CDR1 and CDR2: LNHDA, SQIVND (reference sequence). The CDR3 runs 14 residues. CDR3 coding DNA: TGTGCCAGTAGGCCCAACGCAGGGGGAGATACGCAGTATTTT. This codes for CASRPNAGGDTQYF.

The V and J genes are TRBV7-9 and TRBJ2-7; no firm D call. The CDR3 is 13 amino acids. Trimming left V 2 bases short and J 3 bases short, with 8 bases between. Germline-derived CDR1 and CDR2 are SEHNR and FQNEAQ (reference sequence). The CDR3 here is CASSLSIGYEQYF. CDR3 bases: TGTGCCAGCAGCTTAAGTATCGGCTACGAGCAGTACTTC. The full variable domain, with the rest looked up from reference TRBV7-9 and TRBJ2-7, is DTGVSQNPRHKITKRGQNVTFRCDPISEHNRLYWYRQTLGQGPEFLTYFQNEAQLEKSRLLSDRFSAERPKGSFSTLEIQRTEQGDSAMYLCASSLSIGYEQYFGPGTRLTVT.

This clone was recorded once. V and J are TRBV19 and TRBJ1-4, with D possibly TRBD1 on 5 matching bases. This CDR3 has 12 residues. V shed 5 bases and J shed 6 bases, with 7 bases lying between them. The germline V gene encodes CDR1 LNHDA and CDR2 SQIVND (reference sequence). The CDR3, as DNA: TGTGCCAGTAGTGACAGAGATGAAAAACTGTTTTTT. Translated, it gives CASSDRDEKLFF. The full variable domain, with the rest looked up from reference TRBV19 and TRBJ1-4, is DGGITQSPKYLFRKEGQNVTLSCEQNLNHDAMYWYRQDPGQGLRLIYYSQIVNDFQKGDIAEGYSVSREKKESFPLTVTSAQKNPTAFYLCASSDRDEKLFFGSGTQLSVL.

The gene calls are TRBV18 and TRBJ2-1; 7 bases agree with TRBD2. CDR1 KGHSH and CDR2 LQKENI come from the germline V gene. The CDR3 loop spans 15 amino acids. With 0 bases clipped from V and 6 bases from J, the junction kept 5 bases outside the gene matches. The CDR3 loop reads CASSPPRRTSNEQFF. DNA for the CDR3: TGTGCCAGCTCACCACCTAGGCGGACTAGCAATGAGCAGTTCTTC.

This chain joins TRBV5-1 and TRBJ1-2, with 9 bases that match TRBD1. The CDR3 is made up of 14 amino acids. Germline CDR1 reads SGHRS; CDR2 reads YFSETQ. V dropped 4 bases and J dropped 4; count of bases not matched to a gene: 5. The CDR3 sequence: CASSVGQGGYGYTF. DNA for the CDR3: TGCGCCAGCAGCGTGGGACAGGGTGGCTATGGCTACACCTTC.

This clone was seen a single time. The chain combines TRBV24-1 with TRBJ2-2, with D tentatively TRBD2 (5 bases). The CDR3 spans 15 residues. The V gene's germline CDR1 is KGHDR and CDR2 SFDVKD. With 7 bases removed from V and 0 bases from J, the gap between germline ends came to 11 bases. DNA of the CDR3: TGTGCCACCAGGAACCGGGGAACGAACACCGGGGAGCTGTTTTTT. This gives the protein CATRNRGTNTGELFF.

The genes are TRBV5-1 and TRBJ1-2, with 7 bases that match TRBD1. CDR1 is SGHRS, CDR2 YFSETQ, per germline. V dropped 5 bases and J dropped 6; count of bases not matched to a gene: 7. The CDR3 length is 13 residues. The CDR3: CASRLDRIDGYTF. The CDR3 DNA follows: TGCGCCAGCAGACTGGACAGGATCGATGGCTACACCTTC.

The chain combines TRBV12-5 with TRBJ1-2; a weak D match, TRBD1 (5 bases). The CDR3 sequence is 16 residues long. CDR1 and CDR2 (germline): LGHNT, FRNRAP. Trimming pared 0 bases from V and 2 bases from J, leaving 13 bases between. The chain's CDR3 is CASGLVPPGWNYGYTF. The CDR3 region has the DNA TGTGCTAGTGGTTTGGTACCCCCAGGGTGGAACTATGGCTACACCTTC. Drawing the rest from reference TRBV12-5 and TRBJ1-2, the complete variable domain is DARVTQTPRHKVTEMGQEVTMRCQPILGHNTVFWYRQTMMQGLELLAYFRNRAPLDDSGMPKDRFSAEMPDATLATLKIQPSEPRDSAVYFCASGLVPPGWNYGYTFGSGTRLTVV.

The J gene is TRBJ1-5, the V gene TRBV2, with TRBD1 matching 7 bases. There are 13 residues in the CDR3. J gave up 7 bases and V 8 bases, and 8 bases lay outside the gene matches. CDR1 SNHLY and CDR2 FYNNEI come from the germline V gene. CDR3 protein: CASDDRAGQPQHF. CDR3 nucleotides: TGTGCCAGCGACGACAGGGCGGGGCAGCCCCAGCATTTT.

The chain recombines TRBV12-5 with TRBJ1-2, with 10 bases aligning to TRBD1. Germline CDR1 LGHNT, CDR2 FRNRAP. V dropped 7 bases and J dropped 8; count of bases not matched to a gene: 10. CDR3 length equals 14 residues. CDR3 nucleotide sequence: TGTGCTAGTGCCCTAGACAGGGGGCTAGACGGCTACACCTTC. It specifies CASALDRGLDGYTF.

The J gene is TRBJ1-2, the V gene TRBV6-1; 8 bases fit TRBD1. CDR3 length: 15 amino acids. V shed 3 bases, J shed 5 bases, and the junction held 8 bases outside the gene matches. CDR1 is MNHNS and CDR2 is SASEGT in the germline V gene. The CDR3 region is CASSDRDRGAYGYTF. The CDR3 nucleotides are TGTGCCAGCAGTGACCGAGACAGGGGTGCATATGGCTACACCTTC.